This T cell receptor (beta chain) was captured in a study of blood T cell repertoires in COVID-19 (dated by TCRdb to 2020 to 2022). Notes on the research overall: The collaborator samples originated in the United States, Italy and Spain and spanned the acute and convalescent phases of COVID-19. Samples came from the ongoing ImmuneRACE study (first 160 participants) plus 1,254 subjects from 6 global collaborators. The dataset comprised deeply sampled blood TCRbeta repertoires from subjects exposed to, actively infected with, or recovered from COVID-19. The repertoires were released in a freely available public database intended as a resource for research on the immune response to SARS-CoV-2. The sample metadata nearly always contained a de-identified subject ID, COVID-19 status, age in years and sex. Where HLA class I and class II types were available, the types were taken from metadata supplied by the sample provider, not from assay-based typing. The material from the prospective study consisted of cDNA or gDNA derived from T cells, B-cell-depleted T cells, or PBMCs. Results the study describes overall, beyond this receptor: Clinical and demographic metadata were provided uncurated, with the amount varying by source and participant.

The CDR3, cysteine through phenylalanine, is 13 amino acids long. The read is trimmed to its CDR3 DNA, 39 bases read in frame from base 1. The V end loses 7 bases and the J end loses 2 bases, and a stretch of 12 bases separates them. From the germline V gene, CDR1 is MRHNA and CDR2 is SNTAGT. Collaborating institutions collected whole blood in K2EDTA tubes following their own protocols. For TCRbeta analysis, collaborators shipped samples in one of three forms: frozen whole blood, isolated PBMCs, or DNA extracted from either of those sample types. This clone was counted only a few times. It has no known antigen specificity. No base qualities exist here, and no much larger clone lies one base off it. TCRbeta CDR3 regions were amplified from genomic DNA by means of the immunoSEQ Assay, a bias-controlled multiplex PCR. For the original study's pipeline: Nucleated cell counts per sample were estimated from amplification of reference gene primers within the assay. To quantify the absolute abundance of each unique TCRbeta CDR3 rearrangement, sequence reads were collapsed and filtered. For each sample, productive Simpson clonality was calculated by taking the square root of Simpson's diversity index across productive rearrangements. As stored in TCRdb, this immuneACCESS dataset retains in-frame rearrangements with V and J assigned. A fraction of the clones does not appear; measured against another copy, unresolved V genes explain less than half of the discrepancy, and the remainder lacks a known reason. The DNA was the basis for D and trimming; V, J and clone size are from that table. For this sample the table gives 400,000 to 550,000 clones, of which about 89% were detected only once. The ten most abundant clones make up roughly 4% of the sample.

This TCR came from a woman in her 30s with acute or convalescent COVID-19. Material: peripheral blood. The rearranged segments are TRBV6-4 and TRBJ2-7; TRBD2 is a possible D gene, resting on 6 matching bases. The CDR3 region: CASTGTATYEQYF. The nucleotide sequence is given as TGTGCCAGCACTGGGACTGCCACCTACGAGCAGTACTTC.